These 27 T cell receptor beta chains were all obtained from the same sample, sequenced in a study of blood T cell repertoires in COVID-19. The repertoire was sequenced with immunoSEQ multiplex PCR; TCRdb's copy has only in-frame clones and lacks some. The sample lists some 150,000 clones, approximately 80% occurring once. The sample consisted of peripheral blood. The receptors derive from a human donor in a cohort sampled during active COVID-19.

The chain combines TRBV2 with TRBJ1-2, with D perhaps matching TRBD1 (6 bases). Germline CDR1 reads SNHLY; CDR2 reads FYNNEI. CDR3 length: 15 amino acids. V was pared by 3 bases and J by 8 bases, with 19 bases between. The CDR3 reads CASSDYAIQGRGYTF. The DNA for the CDR3 is TGTGCCAGCAGTGATTACGCAATACAGGGACGGGGCTACACCTTC.

The rearrangement joins TRBV6-6 to TRBJ2-7, with 8 positions matching TRBD1. Trimming took 4 bases from V and 0 from J; bases not matched to a gene: 5. This CDR3 is 15 amino acids long. Per the germline V gene, CDR1 is MNHNY and CDR2 is SVGAGI (reference sequence). CDR3 residues: CASSSPGQVSYEQYF. The CDR3 DNA is TGTGCCAGCAGTTCCCCGGGACAGGTCTCCTACGAGCAGTACTTC.

This clone was counted only a few times. V and J are TRBV14 and TRBJ2-2; perhaps TRBD2 as D (6 bases). Between the trimmed V and J ends, which lost 5 bases and 4 bases, there was a span of 14 bases. The CDR3 runs 15 residues. The germline V gene has CDR1 SGHDN and CDR2 FVKESK. CDR3 bases: TGTGCCAGCAGCGCCCGACTAGGCGGCACCGGGGAGCTGTTTTTT. Translated, it gives CASSARLGGTGELFF.

The rearrangement links TRBV2 to TRBJ1-1; D is uncertain. CDR1 SNHLY and CDR2 FYNNEI come from the germline V gene. V shed 10 bases and J shed 0 bases, with 12 bases lying between them. The CDR3 is made up of 13 amino acids. The CDR3 nucleotides are TGTGCCAACCAACTATCAATGAACACTGAAGCTTTCTTT. Translated: CANQLSMNTEAFF.

This clone has only one observation. The V gene is TRBV5-1, the J gene TRBJ2-2; the D is unclear. Between the trimmed V and J ends, which lost 0 bases and 10 bases, there was a span of 10 bases. The germline V gene encodes CDR1 SGHRS and CDR2 YFSETQ. The CDR3 has 13 amino acids. CDR3 in DNA: TGCGCCAGCAGCTTGGGAGGTCGTGAGGAGCTGTTTTTT. This codes for CASSLGGREELFF.

The rearrangement uses TRBV7-9 and TRBJ2-7; 7 bases are shared with TRBD2. The CDR3 contains 15 residues. V lost 5 bases and J lost 0; bases outside the gene matches: 7. Germline V lookup: CDR1 SEHNR, CDR2 FQNEAQ (reference sequence). The CDR3 spells CASSVSGTNSYEQYF. The CDR3 nucleotides read TGTGCCAGCAGCGTCTCCGGGACTAACTCCTACGAGCAGTACTTC.

This chain uses TRBV6-1 with TRBJ2-1; 14 bases agree with TRBD2. CDR1 is MNHNS and CDR2 is SASEGT in the germline V gene. The CDR3 has 14 amino acids. After removal of 3 bases from V and 12 bases from J, the junction contained 4 bases not matched to a gene. CDR3 protein: CASSEGLAGEGQFF. The CDR3 nucleotides are TGTGCCAGCAGTGAGGGACTAGCGGGAGAAGGGCAGTTCTTC.

The rearrangement joins TRBV19 to TRBJ2-1, with 12 bases lining up with TRBD2. CDR1 is LNHDA, CDR2 SQIVND, per germline (reference sequence). The junction had 7 bases not matched to a gene; V was cut back by 6 bases and J by 7 bases. The CDR3 length is 15 residues. The CDR3 reads CASRPLAGGENEQFF. CDR3 sequence (DNA): TGTGCCAGTAGGCCACTAGCGGGGGGAGAGAATGAGCAGTTCTTC.

This clone appeared a few times. The genes are TRBV18 and TRBJ1-1; D is unclear. The ends were cut back, 5 bases at V and 3 bases at J, with 7 bases in the middle. The germline V gene encodes CDR1 KGHSH and CDR2 LQKENI. The CDR3 is 12 residues long. The CDR3 bases are TGTGCCAGCTCAGCCGGTTACACTGAAGCTTTCTTT. Translated: CASSAGYTEAFF.

This clone turned up a few times. This chain links TRBV19 with TRBJ1-3; no clear D. The V gene lost 6 bases and the J gene lost 7 bases, with 19 bases spanning the gap. The CDR3 covers 15 residues. The germline V gene has CDR1 LNHDA and CDR2 SQIVND (reference sequence). The CDR3 DNA reads as TGTGCCAGTAGGATGGCAGGATACGGAAGTAACACCATATATTTT. The encoded protein is CASRMAGYGSNTIYF.

The DNA of the CDR3 is TGTGCCAGCAGCGGGACGGGGGGTAGCGGCTACACCTTC. It specifies CASSGTGGSGYTF. The V and J genes are TRBV5-6 and TRBJ1-2; the D gene is possibly TRBD1 (5 bases). The germline V gene has CDR1 SGHDT and CDR2 YYEEEE. This CDR3 contains 13 residues. The V gene lost 4 bases and the J gene lost 8 bases, with 15 bases spanning the gap.

The chain has TRBV3-1 (or the pseudogene TRBV3-2) and TRBJ2-3, with D perhaps matching TRBD2 (6 bases). Looked up from germline, CDR1 is LGHDT and CDR2 is YNNKEL (reference sequence). This CDR3 is 14 amino acids long. Trimming removed 4 bases at V and 0 bases at J, with 8 bases between. The CDR3 DNA is TGTGCCAGCAGCCCGGGGGTTAGCACAGATACGCAGTATTTT. Amino acids: CASSPGVSTDTQYF.

The V gene is TRBV9, the J gene TRBJ2-3; D call uncertain. The CDR3 covers 14 residues. Trimming removed 2 bases at V and 3 bases at J, with 10 bases between. In germline, CDR1 is SGDLS, CDR2 YYNGEE. CDR3 protein: CASSVLTGTDTQYF. The CDR3 DNA sequence: TGTGCCAGCAGCGTTCTGACTGGGACAGATACGCAGTATTTT. The full variable domain, in which reference TRBV9 and TRBJ2-3 provide the parts outside the CDR3, is DSGVTQTPKHLITATGQRVTLRCSPRSGDLSVYWYQQSLDQGLQFLIQYYNGEERAKGNILERFSAQQFPDLHSELNLSSLELGDSALYFCASSVLTGTDTQYFGPGTRLTVL.

The J gene is TRBJ2-7, the V gene TRBV20-1; weak D call: TRBD1 (5 bases). This CDR3 has 11 residues. Trimming cost V 4 bases and J 1 base, with 5 bases left between them. From germline, CDR1 is DFQATT and CDR2 SNEGSKA (reference sequence). The CDR3 sequence: CSAKGSYEQYF. DNA for the CDR3: TGCAGTGCTAAGGGGTCCTACGAGCAGTACTTC.

This clone was observed once. This chain uses TRBV18 with TRBJ1-2; D uncertain. The CDR3 sequence is 11 residues long. Germline assignment: CDR1 KGHSH and CDR2 LQKENI. V was shortened by 6 bases and J by 7 bases, with 9 bases between the two germline ends. CDR3 DNA sequence: TGTGCCAGCTCCCACACGGGTGGCTACACCTTC. Translating it yields CASSHTGGYTF.

V and J are TRBV5-6 and TRBJ1-4, with 9 bases lining up with TRBD1. From germline, CDR1 is SGHDT and CDR2 YYEEEE. The CDR3 sequence is 15 residues long. V gave up 7 bases and J gave up 0 bases; unmatched junction bases: 4. The CDR3 loop is CASGDRVSTNEKLFF. DNA of the CDR3: TGTGCCAGCGGGGACAGGGTTTCAACTAATGAAAAACTGTTTTTT.

The J gene is TRBJ2-7, the V gene TRBV11-2; 7 nucleotides match TRBD1. The CDR3 consists of 13 residues. The ends lost 2 bases at V and 6 bases at J; junction bases unmatched: 4. Germline V gives CDR1 SGHAT, CDR2 FQNNGV. The CDR3 DNA follows: TGTGCCAGCAGCTTATTTGGGACAGTCGAGCAGTACTTC. It translates to CASSLFGTVEQYF.

V usage is TRBV6-2 or TRBV6-3 and J usage is TRBJ1-2, with 7 bases that match TRBD1. The CDR3 is made up of 13 amino acids. Germline V gene lookup returns CDR1 MNHEY and CDR2 SVGEGT. Trimming at V came to 3 bases and at J to 6 bases, leaving 4 bases not matched to a gene. CDR3 sequence (DNA): TGTGCCAGCAGTTATAAGGGGGCGCATGGCTACACCTTC. Residues: CASSYKGAHGYTF.

The chain carries TRBV7-2 and TRBJ2-4, with 7 bases matching TRBD2. Germline-derived CDR1 and CDR2 are SGHTA and FQGNSA. Trimming cost V 5 bases and J 9 bases; bases outside gene matches: 22. The CDR3 runs to 18 residues. The CDR3 reads CASSPQVQSGITGGIQYF. CDR3 DNA sequence: TGTGCCAGCAGCCCCCAGGTTCAGAGCGGGATAACGGGAGGCATTCAGTACTTC.

The V call is TRBV5-4, the J call TRBJ2-5; possible D gene TRBD2, 6 bases. V was pared by 4 bases and J by 5 bases, with 15 bases between. The CDR3 length is 14 residues. Germline CDR1 is SGHNT and CDR2 is YYREEE (reference sequence). The CDR3 region is CASSPTQLAETQYF. The DNA of the CDR3 is TGTGCCAGCAGCCCAACGCAGCTAGCGGAGACCCAGTACTTC.

The rearrangement joins TRBV7-2 to TRBJ2-6, with 10 bases aligning to TRBD1. The CDR3 is 16 residues long. Germline V gene sequence: CDR1 SGHTA, CDR2 FQGNSA. V lost 5 bases to trimming and J lost 5 bases; unmatched junction nucleotides: 6. CDR3 DNA sequence: TGTGCCAGCAGCCAGACAGGGGGCGGCTGGGCCAACGTCCTGACTTTC. Amino acids: CASSQTGGGWANVLTF.

As concerns this clone: One end of the junction fails to match germline, which may point to a read error. The rearrangement uses TRBV3-1 (or the pseudogene TRBV3-2) and TRBJ2-3; TRBD1 agrees at 8 bases. This CDR3 region has 14 residues. Germline values: CDR1 LGHDT, CDR2 YNNKEL (reference sequence). In DNA form, the CDR3 reads TGTGCCAGCACCCTCGGGACAGGCACATATACGCAGTATTTT. This sequence encodes CASTLGTGTYTQYF.

The J gene is TRBJ2-1, the V gene TRBV29-1; TRBD2 matches at 7 bases. The CDR3 runs to 12 residues. The trim removed 2 bases at V and 7 bases at J, leaving 2 bases unmatched. Looked up from germline, CDR1 is SQVTM and CDR2 is ANQGSEA. DNA of the CDR3: TGCAGCGTTGAACTAGCGGTAAATGAGCAGTTCTTC. The encoded protein is CSVELAVNEQFF.

The chain links TRBV11-2 to TRBJ2-5, with unresolved D. This CDR3 spans 16 amino acids. V dropped 1 base and J dropped 0 bases, with 12 bases sitting between them. In germline, CDR1 is SGHAT, CDR2 FQNNGV. CDR3: CASSLVERPYQETQYF. CDR3 coding DNA: TGTGCCAGCAGCTTAGTTGAGCGACCGTACCAAGAGACCCAGTACTTC.

The rearrangement uses TRBV30 and TRBJ1-5; possibly TRBD1 for D (6 bases). The CDR3 loop spans 13 amino acids. Germline V gene lookup returns CDR1 GTSNPN and CDR2 SVGIG (reference sequence). V was cut by 2 bases and J by 7 bases, with 12 bases left in between. Here the CDR3 reads CAWSKGGGQPQHF. The CDR3 coding sequence is TGTGCCTGGAGTAAGGGGGGAGGGCAGCCCCAGCATTTT.

J is TRBJ2-2 and V is TRBV19, with D unresolved. Trimming left V 4 bases short and J 1 base short, with 10 bases between. The CDR3 spans 15 residues. Germline loops: CDR1 LNHDA, CDR2 SQIVND (reference sequence). CDR3 loop: CASSRPELNTGELFF. CDR3 nucleotides: TGTGCCAGTAGTAGGCCGGAGCTGAACACCGGGGAGCTGTTTTTT.

The V and J genes are TRBV27 and TRBJ2-7, with TRBD2 identical over 9 bases. The V gene's germline CDR1 is MNHEY and CDR2 SMNVEV (reference sequence). V shed 6 bases, J shed 2 bases, and the junction held 5 bases outside the gene matches. The CDR3 has 14 amino acids. This CDR3 is CASRPAGGTYEQYV. CDR3 nucleotide sequence: TGTGCCAGCAGGCCAGCGGGGGGCACCTACGAGCAGTACGTC.